Reported below is one T cell receptor (beta chain). What it binds is not known. These data are taken from a study of cytomegalovirus exposure and HLA in healthy donors. Looking at the study overall: Unique TCR beta sequences numbering 120 million or so came from some 200 million T cells in an earlier analysis.

Points from the study as a whole: From TCR beta sequences, most subjects' HLA-A and HLA-B alleles were reportedly predicted accurately.

The germline CDR1 and CDR2 sequences are SGDLS and YYNGEE. The CDR3 is 19 residues long. The V and J ends lost 3 bases and 2 bases, in that order; junction bases with no gene match: 18. 13 Jbeta primers and 60 Vbeta primers were used for the PCR. Sequencing was performed with immunoSEQ multiplex PCR; in TCRdb, only in-frame clones are kept and a portion is missing. The table shows over 150,000 clones, with 75% to 90% occurring only once. The sequence came from a man aged 25-45 years in good health and CMV-seronegative. V gene TRBV9 combines with J gene TRBJ2-3, with 7 bases lining up with TRBD1. The sequenced sample was PBMCs. The CDR3 bases are TGTGCCAGCAGCGCCTATATTCCGGGACAGAGATCCTTCACAGATACGCAGTATTTT. It yields the protein CASSAYIPGQRSFTDTQYF.